A single sample gave rise to the 20 T cell receptor beta chains below, sequenced in a study of shared clonotypes between healthy human individuals. Assay: immunoSEQ multiplex PCR; the TCRdb copy retains only in-frame clones and omits some. The sample has over 950,000 clones, about 72% seen once. Sequencing used memory CD4+ T cells from PBMCs. The subset: CD45RA-negative fraction. The source of these receptors is a man aged 18 to 35 in good health. Some clones in this sample may be carry-over from other donors' samples.

This sequence joins TRBV2 and TRBJ1-2; 12 bases match TRBD1. With V trimmed by 6 bases and J by 4 bases, 9 bases remained unmatched. Germline loops: CDR1 SNHLY, CDR2 FYNNEI. This CDR3 is built from 16 residues. CDR3 residues: CASSEMGQGAIYGYTF. The CDR3, as DNA: TGTGCCAGCAGCGAGATGGGACAGGGGGCGATCTATGGCTACACCTTC. The full variable domain, in which reference TRBV2 and TRBJ1-2 provide the parts outside the CDR3, is EPEVTQTPSHQVTQMGQEVILRCVPISNHLYFYWYRQILGQKVEFLVSFYNNEISEKSEIFDDQFSVERPDGSNFTLKIRSTKLEDSAMYFCASSEMGQGAIYGYTFGSGTRLTVV.

The rearrangement joins TRBV6-1 to TRBJ2-7; 7 nucleotides line up with TRBD2. Germline-derived CDR1 and CDR2 are MNHNS and SASEGT. Trimming cost V 7 bases and J 7 bases; bases outside gene matches: 10. This CDR3 comprises 13 residues. The DNA for the CDR3 is TGTGCCAGCACAAAAGCGGGGCAAGGGGAGCAGTACTTC. This codes for CASTKAGQGEQYF.

V gene TRBV7-7 combines with J gene TRBJ2-7; D is ambiguous. The germline V and J ends were trimmed by 0 bases and 6 bases, with 9 bases remaining between them. Germline CDR1 SSHAT, CDR2 FNYEAQ (reference sequence). This CDR3 contains 13 residues. This chain's CDR3 is CASSLAPRSEQYF. The CDR3 DNA follows: TGTGCCAGCAGCTTAGCGCCGCGTTCCGAGCAGTACTTC.

The chain links TRBV28 to TRBJ2-7; D gene unclear. Germline V gene lookup returns CDR1 MDHEN and CDR2 SYDVKM. The germline V and J ends were trimmed by 4 bases and 0 bases, with 10 bases remaining between them. This CDR3 has 14 amino acids. CDR3 loop: CASSSPLSSYEQYF. The CDR3 nucleotides read TGTGCCAGCAGTTCCCCCTTGAGCTCCTACGAGCAGTACTTC.

Only one count was recorded for this clone. The chain links TRBV11-2 to TRBJ1-3, with 7 bases matching TRBD1. The CDR3 covers 14 residues. With V trimmed by 5 bases and J by 10 bases, 11 bases remained unmatched. Germline V lookup: CDR1 SGHAT, CDR2 FQNNGV. CDR3 in DNA: TGTGCCAGCAGCGCGGGACAGACATATGGTACCATATATTTT. This codes for CASSAGQTYGTIYF. Complete variable domain (other parts from reference TRBV11-2 and TRBJ1-3): EAGVAQSPRYKIIEKRQSVAFWCNPISGHATLYWYQQILGQGPKLLIQFQNNGVVDDSQLPKDRFSAERLKGVDSTLKIQPAKLEDSAVYLCASSAGQTYGTIYFGEGSWLTVV.

The chain carries TRBV20-1 and TRBJ1-2; D uncertain. The germline V gene has CDR1 DFQATT and CDR2 SNEGSKA (reference sequence). V gave up 4 bases and J gave up 4 bases, with 4 bases separating them. The CDR3 has 10 amino acids. Here the CDR3 reads CSATAYGYTF. The CDR3, as DNA: TGCAGTGCTACAGCCTATGGCTACACCTTC.

This clone has a handful of counts. This chain connects TRBV7-2 to TRBJ1-2; tentative D call: TRBD1 (6 bases). Trimming pared 1 base from V and 5 bases from J, leaving 17 bases between. The germline CDR1 and CDR2 sequences are SGHTA and FQGNSA. The length of the CDR3 is 16 residues. The CDR3 protein is CASSLGQVGGGYGYTF. The CDR3 DNA reads TGTGCCAGCAGCTTAGGACAGGTTGGAGGAGGGTATGGCTACACCTTC.

This clone was detected once. The gene calls are TRBV6-1 and TRBJ1-2; TRBD1 matches at 9 bases. J was trimmed by 6 bases and V by 4 bases; bases with no gene match: 15. The CDR3 sequence is 17 residues long. The germline V gene has CDR1 MNHNS and CDR2 SASEGT. The DNA for the CDR3 is TGTGCCAGCAGTGTCCCACGTAGGGGGGACAGGGTCGATGGCTACACCTTC. It is translated as CASSVPRRGDRVDGYTF.

This clone was seen ten or more times. The chain uses TRBV5-4 and TRBJ1-4; D call uncertain. CDR1 is SGHNT and CDR2 is YYREEE in the germline V gene (reference sequence). V shed 4 bases and J shed 0 bases, with 16 bases lying between them. This CDR3 region has 17 residues. The CDR3 DNA reads as TGTGCCAGCAGCAGAGGCGGTCAGATCTCAACTAATGAAAAACTGTTTTTT. Residues: CASSRGGQISTNEKLFF.

This clone was observed once. CDR3 sequence reads: CASSQGSSYEQYF. The CDR3 region has the DNA TGTGCCAGCAGCCAGGGTAGCAGCTACGAGCAGTACTTC. V usage is TRBV9 and J usage is TRBJ2-7; D might be TRBD1 (5 bases). The CDR3 length is 13 residues. Trimming removed 4 bases at V and 3 bases at J, with 11 bases between. CDR1 is SGDLS and CDR2 is YYNGEE in the germline V gene.

The V call is TRBV27, the J call TRBJ2-7; weak D call: TRBD2 (5 bases). This CDR3 comprises 20 residues. Germline CDR1 MNHEY, CDR2 SMNVEV (reference sequence). Trimming removed 3 bases from V and 0 bases from J, with 27 bases in between. The CDR3 sequence is CASSFYRPKVAKHSSYEQYF. Here the CDR3 DNA reads TGTGCCAGCAGTTTTTATAGACCCAAAGTAGCGAAACACAGCTCCTACGAGCAGTACTTC.

The chain couples TRBV11-2 to TRBJ2-5; 8 positions agree with TRBD1. Germline assignment: CDR1 SGHAT and CDR2 FQNNGV. The J segment lost 2 bases and the V segment lost 5 bases, leaving 4 bases of the junction unmatched. The CDR3 is 14 amino acids. This CDR3 is CASSRTGGQETQYF. In DNA form, the CDR3 reads TGTGCCAGCAGCCGCACAGGGGGTCAAGAGACCCAGTACTTC.

The chain couples TRBV9 to TRBJ2-3, with D unclear. V was trimmed by 0 bases and J by 3 bases, leaving 8 bases between them. Germline loops: CDR1 SGDLS, CDR2 YYNGEE. This CDR3 has 14 residues. CDR3 DNA: TGTGCCAGCAGCGTAGCTCAGGTGACAGATACGCAGTATTTT. It yields the protein CASSVAQVTDTQYF.

This clone was seen only a few times. The chain joins TRBV30 to TRBJ1-1; no clear D gene. The CDR3 loop spans 13 amino acids. Germline V CDR1 and CDR2: GTSNPN, SVGIG (reference sequence). V gave up 2 bases and J gave up 2 bases, with 9 bases separating them. The CDR3 region is CAWSMGINTEAFF. The DNA for the CDR3 is TGTGCCTGGAGTATGGGGATTAACACTGAAGCTTTCTTT.

This clone has a handful of counts. V is TRBV11-2 and J is TRBJ2-2; 8 bases agree with TRBD2. CDR1 is SGHAT and CDR2 is FQNNGV in the germline V gene. The CDR3 is 15 amino acids. After removal of 1 base from V and 4 bases from J, the junction contained 2 bases not matched to a gene. In nucleotides, the CDR3 is TGTGCCAGCAGCTTAGGAACTAGCGGCACCGGGGAGCTGTTTTTT. Its translation is CASSLGTSGTGELFF.

J is TRBJ2-3 and V is TRBV5-1; no firm D call. This CDR3 region has 14 residues. CDR1 SGHRS and CDR2 YFSETQ come from the germline V gene. Trimming stripped 0 bases from V and 2 bases from J, with 7 bases between. The CDR3 region has the DNA TGCGCCAGCAGCTTGGAAAGGGCCACAGATACGCAGTATTTT. As protein: CASSLERATDTQYF.

On this clone itself: The sample holds other DNA sequences that translate to the same CDR3. The V call is TRBV28, the J call TRBJ2-1; D gene ambiguous. Trimming removed 4 bases from V and 3 bases from J, with 4 bases in between. The CDR3 loop spans 12 amino acids. The germline V gene encodes CDR1 MDHEN and CDR2 SYDVKM. The CDR3 loop is CASSSLYNEQFF. As DNA, the CDR3 is TGTGCCAGCAGTTCACTCTACAATGAGCAGTTCTTC.

The V call is TRBV28, the J call TRBJ1-1; 12 bases fit TRBD1. The germline V gene has CDR1 MDHEN and CDR2 SYDVKM. This CDR3 has 19 amino acids. The J segment lost 7 bases and the V segment lost 4 bases, leaving 19 bases of the junction unmatched. CDR3 in DNA: TGTGCCAGCAGTTCCCCCGCGGGACAGGGGGCCAGGGCCTCCTATGAAGCTTTCTTT. Its translation is CASSSPAGQGARASYEAFF.

Only a few counts were recorded for this clone. The sample contains more than one DNA sequence encoding this CDR3. The chain joins TRBV2 to TRBJ1-2, with D tentatively TRBD1 (5 bases). The germline V gene has CDR1 SNHLY and CDR2 FYNNEI. V lost 3 bases and J lost 2, with 7 bases in between. This CDR3 contains 13 residues. CDR3 protein: CASSDRANYGYTF. CDR3 sequence (DNA): TGTGCCAGCAGTGACAGGGCGAACTATGGCTACACCTTC.

In this sample, this clone turned up once. The chain joins TRBV5-1 to TRBJ2-5; 11 nucleotides line up with TRBD2. CDR3 size: 14 residues. CDR1 is SGHRS and CDR2 is YFSETQ in the germline V gene. The trim removed 4 bases at V and 7 bases at J, leaving 6 bases unmatched. The CDR3 sequence is CASSLTSGSGTQYF. The CDR3 coding sequence is TGCGCCAGCAGCCTCACTAGCGGGAGTGGGACCCAGTACTTC.